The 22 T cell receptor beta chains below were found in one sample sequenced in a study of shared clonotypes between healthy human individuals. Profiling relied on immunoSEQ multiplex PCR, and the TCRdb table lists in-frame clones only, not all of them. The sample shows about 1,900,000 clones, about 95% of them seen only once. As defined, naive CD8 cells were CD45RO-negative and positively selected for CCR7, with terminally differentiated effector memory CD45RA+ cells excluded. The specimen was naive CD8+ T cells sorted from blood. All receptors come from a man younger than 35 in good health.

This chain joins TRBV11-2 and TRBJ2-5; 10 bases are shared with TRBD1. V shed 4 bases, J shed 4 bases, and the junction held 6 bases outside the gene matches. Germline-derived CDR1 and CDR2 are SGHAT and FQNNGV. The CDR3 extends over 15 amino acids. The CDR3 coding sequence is TGTGCCAGCAGCTCTCCCGGGACAGGGGTAGAGACCCAGTACTTC. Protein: CASSSPGTGVETQYF.

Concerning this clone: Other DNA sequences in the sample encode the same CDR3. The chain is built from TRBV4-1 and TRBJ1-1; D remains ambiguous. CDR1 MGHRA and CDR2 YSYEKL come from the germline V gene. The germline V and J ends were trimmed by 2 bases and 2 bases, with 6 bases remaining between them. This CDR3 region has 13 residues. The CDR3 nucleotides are TGCGCCAGCAGCCAAACGGAAAACACTGAAGCTTTCTTT. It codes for CASSQTENTEAFF.

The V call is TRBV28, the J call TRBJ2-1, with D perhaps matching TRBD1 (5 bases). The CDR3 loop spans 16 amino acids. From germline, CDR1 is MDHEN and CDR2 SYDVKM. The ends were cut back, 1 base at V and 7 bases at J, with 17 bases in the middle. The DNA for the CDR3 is TGTGCCAGCAGTTTATCGTCGGGTCAGGGTTTTAATGAGCAGTTCTTC. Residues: CASSLSSGQGFNEQFF.

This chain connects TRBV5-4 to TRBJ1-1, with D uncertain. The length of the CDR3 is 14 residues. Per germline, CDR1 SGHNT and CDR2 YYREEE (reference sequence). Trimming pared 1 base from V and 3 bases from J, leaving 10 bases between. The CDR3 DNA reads TGTGCCAGCAGCTTGACATTGGAGGACACTGAAGCTTTCTTT. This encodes CASSLTLEDTEAFF.

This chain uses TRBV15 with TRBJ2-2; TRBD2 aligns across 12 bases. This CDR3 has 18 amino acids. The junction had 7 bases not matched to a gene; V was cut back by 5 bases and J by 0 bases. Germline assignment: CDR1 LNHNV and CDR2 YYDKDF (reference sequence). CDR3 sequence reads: CATSSLAGGPTNTGELFF. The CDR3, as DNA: TGTGCCACCAGCTCACTAGCGGGGGGCCCTACGAACACCGGGGAGCTGTTTTTT.

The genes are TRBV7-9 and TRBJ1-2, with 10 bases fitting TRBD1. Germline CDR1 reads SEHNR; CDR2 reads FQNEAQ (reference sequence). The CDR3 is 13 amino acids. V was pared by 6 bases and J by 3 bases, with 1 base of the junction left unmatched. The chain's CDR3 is CASSGTGDYGYTF. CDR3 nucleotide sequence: TGTGCCAGCAGTGGGACAGGGGACTATGGCTACACCTTC.

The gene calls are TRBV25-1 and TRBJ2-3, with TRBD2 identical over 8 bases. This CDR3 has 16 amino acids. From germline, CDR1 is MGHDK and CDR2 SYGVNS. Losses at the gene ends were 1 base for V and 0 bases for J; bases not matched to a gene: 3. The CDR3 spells CASSEWAGGSTDTQYF. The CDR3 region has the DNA TGTGCCAGCAGTGAATGGGCGGGAGGAAGCACAGATACGCAGTATTTT. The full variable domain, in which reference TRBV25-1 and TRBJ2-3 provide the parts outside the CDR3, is EADIYQTPRYLVIGTGKKITLECSQTMGHDKMYWYQQDPGMELHLIHYSYGVNSTEKGDLSSESTVSRIRTEHFPLTLESARPSHTSQYLCASSEWAGGSTDTQYFGPGTRLTVL.

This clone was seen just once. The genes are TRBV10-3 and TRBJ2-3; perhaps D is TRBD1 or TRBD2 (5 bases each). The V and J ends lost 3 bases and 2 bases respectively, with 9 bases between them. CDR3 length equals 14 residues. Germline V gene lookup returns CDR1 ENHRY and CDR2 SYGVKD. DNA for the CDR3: TGTGCCATCAGTGACCCGGGGACCACAGATACGCAGTATTTT. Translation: CAISDPGTTDTQYF.

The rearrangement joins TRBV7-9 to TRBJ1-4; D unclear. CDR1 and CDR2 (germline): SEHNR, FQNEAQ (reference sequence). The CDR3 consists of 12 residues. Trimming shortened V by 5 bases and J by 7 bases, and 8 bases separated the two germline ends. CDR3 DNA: TGTGCCAGCAGCGGGGAGGGTGAAAAACTGTTTTTT. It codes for CASSGEGEKLFF.

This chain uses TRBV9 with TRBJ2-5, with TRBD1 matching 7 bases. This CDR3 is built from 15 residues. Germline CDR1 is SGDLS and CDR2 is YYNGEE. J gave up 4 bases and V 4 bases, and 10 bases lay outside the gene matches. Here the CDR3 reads CASSPGTALVETQYF. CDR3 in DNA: TGTGCCAGCAGCCCAGGGACAGCTCTTGTAGAGACCCAGTACTTC.

The chain's CDR3 is CASSGPDSQNYGYTF. The CDR3 DNA follows: TGTGCCAGCAGCGGGCCGGACAGCCAGAACTATGGCTACACCTTC. The V and J genes are TRBV9 and TRBJ1-2; D might be TRBD1 (6 bases). Germline CDR1 and CDR2: SGDLS and YYNGEE. The CDR3 loop spans 15 amino acids. V was trimmed by 3 bases and J by 2 bases, leaving 14 bases between them. Full variable domain (outside the CDR3, taken from reference TRBV9 and TRBJ1-2): DSGVTQTPKHLITATGQRVTLRCSPRSGDLSVYWYQQSLDQGLQFLIQYYNGEERAKGNILERFSAQQFPDLHSELNLSSLELGDSALYFCASSGPDSQNYGYTFGSGTRLTVV.

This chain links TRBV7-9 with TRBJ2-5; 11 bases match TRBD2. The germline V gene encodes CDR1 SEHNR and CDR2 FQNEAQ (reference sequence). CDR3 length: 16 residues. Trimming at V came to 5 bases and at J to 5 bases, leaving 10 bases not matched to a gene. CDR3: CASSIRLAGTGETQYF. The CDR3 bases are TGTGCCAGCAGCATCAGACTAGCGGGGACCGGGGAGACCCAGTACTTC.

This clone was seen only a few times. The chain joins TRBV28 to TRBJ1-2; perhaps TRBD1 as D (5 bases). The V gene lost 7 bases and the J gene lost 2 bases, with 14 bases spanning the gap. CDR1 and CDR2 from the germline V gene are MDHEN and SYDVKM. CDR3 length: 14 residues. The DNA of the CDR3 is TGTGCCAGCAACCCCGGGGGGGAAAACTATGGCTACACCTTC. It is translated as CASNPGGENYGYTF.

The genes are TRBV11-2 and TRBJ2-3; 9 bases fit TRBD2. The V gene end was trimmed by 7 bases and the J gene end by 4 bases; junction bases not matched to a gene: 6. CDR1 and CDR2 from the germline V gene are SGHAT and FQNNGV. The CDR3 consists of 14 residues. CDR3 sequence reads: CASTLTSGSDTQYF. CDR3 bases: TGTGCCAGCACCTTGACTAGCGGCTCAGATACGCAGTATTTT.

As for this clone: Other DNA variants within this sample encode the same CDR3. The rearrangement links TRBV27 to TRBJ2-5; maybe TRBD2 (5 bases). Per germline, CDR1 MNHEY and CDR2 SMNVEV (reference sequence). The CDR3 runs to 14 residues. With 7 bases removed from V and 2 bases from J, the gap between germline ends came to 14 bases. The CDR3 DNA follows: TGTGCCAGCACTCTAACCGGCGGGCAAGAGACCCAGTACTTC. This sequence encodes CASTLTGGQETQYF.

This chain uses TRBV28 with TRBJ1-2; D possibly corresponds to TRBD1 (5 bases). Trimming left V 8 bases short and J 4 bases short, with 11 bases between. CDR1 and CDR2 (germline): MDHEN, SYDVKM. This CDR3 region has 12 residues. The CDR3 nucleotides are TGTGCCAGCGTGAGGGGTTCCTATGGCTACACCTTC. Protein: CASVRGSYGYTF.

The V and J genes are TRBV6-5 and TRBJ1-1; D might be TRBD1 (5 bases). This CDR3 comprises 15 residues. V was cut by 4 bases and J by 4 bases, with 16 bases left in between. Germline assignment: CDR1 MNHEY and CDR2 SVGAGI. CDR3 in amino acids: CASSFSSGGSTEAFF. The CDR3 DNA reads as TGTGCCAGCAGTTTCTCCTCGGGGGGGAGCACTGAAGCTTTCTTT.

This CDR3 reads CASSRDTYNEQFF. The CDR3 bases are TGTGCCAGTAGTCGGGACACCTACAATGAGCAGTTCTTC. The chain carries TRBV19 and TRBJ2-1, with D perhaps matching TRBD1 (6 bases). CDR3 length equals 13 residues. The V and J ends lost 5 bases and 2 bases respectively, with 7 bases between them. Germline values: CDR1 LNHDA, CDR2 SQIVND (reference sequence).

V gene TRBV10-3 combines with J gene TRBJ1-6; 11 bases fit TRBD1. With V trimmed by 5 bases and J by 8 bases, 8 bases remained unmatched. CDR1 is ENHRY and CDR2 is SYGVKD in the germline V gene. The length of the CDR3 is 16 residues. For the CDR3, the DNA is TGTGCCATCAGTCAGAGTTGGGGACAGGGGGATTCACCCCTCCACTTT. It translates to CAISQSWGQGDSPLHF.

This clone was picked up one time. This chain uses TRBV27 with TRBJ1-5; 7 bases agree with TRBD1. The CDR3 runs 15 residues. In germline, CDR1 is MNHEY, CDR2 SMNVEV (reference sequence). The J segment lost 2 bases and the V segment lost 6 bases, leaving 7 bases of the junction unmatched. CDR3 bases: TGTGCCAGCAGCACAGGGGTTTATGGCAATCAGCCCCAGCATTTT. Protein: CASSTGVYGNQPQHF.

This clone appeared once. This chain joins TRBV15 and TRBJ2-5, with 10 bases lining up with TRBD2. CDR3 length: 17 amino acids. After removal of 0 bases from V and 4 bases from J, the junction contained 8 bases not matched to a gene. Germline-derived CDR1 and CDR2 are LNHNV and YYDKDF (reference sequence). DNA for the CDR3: TGTGCCACCAGCAGAGAGGCTAGCGGGAGTTGGGGAGAGACCCAGTACTTC. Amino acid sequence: CATSREASGSWGETQYF.

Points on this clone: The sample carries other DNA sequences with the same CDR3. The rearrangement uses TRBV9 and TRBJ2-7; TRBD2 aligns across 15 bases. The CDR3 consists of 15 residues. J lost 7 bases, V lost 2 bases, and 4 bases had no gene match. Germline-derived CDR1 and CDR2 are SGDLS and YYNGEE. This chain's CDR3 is CASSVEGLAGGEQYF. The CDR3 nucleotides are TGTGCCAGCAGCGTCGAAGGACTAGCGGGGGGGGAGCAGTACTTC.